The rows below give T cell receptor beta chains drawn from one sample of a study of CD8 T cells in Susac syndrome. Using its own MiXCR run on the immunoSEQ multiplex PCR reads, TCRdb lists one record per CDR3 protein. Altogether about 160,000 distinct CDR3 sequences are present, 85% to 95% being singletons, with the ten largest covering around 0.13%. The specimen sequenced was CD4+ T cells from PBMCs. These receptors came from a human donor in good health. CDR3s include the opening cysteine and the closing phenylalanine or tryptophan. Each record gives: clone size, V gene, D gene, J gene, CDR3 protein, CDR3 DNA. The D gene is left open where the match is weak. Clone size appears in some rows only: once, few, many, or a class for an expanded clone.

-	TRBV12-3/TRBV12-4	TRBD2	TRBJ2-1	CASSLQTSGASYNEQFF	TGTGCCAGCAGTTTACAAACTAGCGGAGCCTCCTACAATGAGCAGTTCTTC
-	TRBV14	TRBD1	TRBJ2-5	CASSERRTGKEKQETQYF	TGTGCCAGCAGCGAGAGGAGGACAGGGAAGGAGAAGCAAGAGACCCAGTACTTC
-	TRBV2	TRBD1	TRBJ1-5	CASLIDRGNQPQHF	TGTGCCAGCCTGATTGACAGGGGCAATCAGCCCCAGCATTTT
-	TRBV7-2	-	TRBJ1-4	CASSLRGLEKLFF	TGTGCCAGCAGCTTAAGAGGACTTGAAAAACTGTTTTTT
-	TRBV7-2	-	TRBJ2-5	CASSRQGGGGRETQYF	TGTGCCAGCAGCCGCCAGGGGGGCGGGGGGCGGGAGACCCAGTACTTC
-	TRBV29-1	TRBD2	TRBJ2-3	CSVVGTSRPSTDTQYF	TGCAGCGTTGTAGGGACTAGCCGGCCTAGCACAGATACGCAGTATTTT
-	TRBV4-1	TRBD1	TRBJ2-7	CASSQVPGQGSYEQYF	TGCGCCAGCAGCCAAGTACCGGGACAGGGCTCCTACGAGCAGTACTTC
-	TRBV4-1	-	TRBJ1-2	CASSHPPQGVYGYTF	TGCGCCAGCAGCCATCCCCCACAGGGTGTCTATGGCTACACCTTC
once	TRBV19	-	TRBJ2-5	CASSTKVLPRGETQYF	TGTGCCAGTAGTACTAAAGTACTCCCCAGGGGAGAGACCCAGTACTTC
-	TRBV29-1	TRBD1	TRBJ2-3	CSVATGGVKDTQYF	TGCAGCGTTGCCACAGGGGGCGTTAAAGATACGCAGTATTTT
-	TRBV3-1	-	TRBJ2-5	CASSRLRVETQYF	TGTGCCAGCAGCCGGCTCCGTGTCGAGACCCAGTACTTC
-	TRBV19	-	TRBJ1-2	CASQPGQRTYGYTF	TGTGCCAGTCAGCCGGGACAAAGGACCTATGGCTACACCTTC
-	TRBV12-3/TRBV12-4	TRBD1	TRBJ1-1	CASSAPTGRNTEAFF	TGTGCCAGCAGTGCCCCGACAGGGAGGAACACTGAAGCTTTCTTT
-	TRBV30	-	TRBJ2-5	CAWSVLAGNWETQYF	TGTGCCTGGAGTGTATTGGCAGGCAATTGGGAGACCCAGTACTTC
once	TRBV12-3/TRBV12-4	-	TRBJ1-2	CASSLNLGRGYTF	TGTGCCAGCAGTTTAAATTTGGGTAGGGGCTACACCTTC
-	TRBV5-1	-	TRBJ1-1	CASSPEGGRITKAFF	TGCGCCAGCAGCCCGGAGGGGGGAAGGATCACTAAAGCTTTCTTT
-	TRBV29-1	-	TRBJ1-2	CSVEVPGLLYGYTF	TGCAGCGTTGAAGTTCCTGGACTCCTCTATGGCTACACCTTC
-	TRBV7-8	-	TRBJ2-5	CASSLDRPQETQYF	TGTGCCAGCAGCTTAGACAGGCCCCAAGAGACCCAGTACTTC
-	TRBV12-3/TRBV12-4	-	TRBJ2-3	CASSLWANTQYF	TGTGCCAGCAGTTTATGGGCGAATACGCAGTATTTT
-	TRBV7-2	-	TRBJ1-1	CASSWARQRTTEAFF	TGTGCCAGCAGCTGGGCGAGACAGCGCACCACTGAAGCTTTCTTT
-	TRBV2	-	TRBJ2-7	CASTGSYEQYF	TGTGCCAGCACGGGTTCCTACGAGCAGTACTTC
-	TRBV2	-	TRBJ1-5	CASKVGQGSQPQHF	TGTGCCAGCAAGGTCGGCCAGGGTAGTCAGCCCCAGCATTTT
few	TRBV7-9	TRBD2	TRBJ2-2	CASRLGLEFAGELFF	TGTGCCAGCAGGTTGGGACTAGAATTTGCCGGGGAGCTGTTTTTT
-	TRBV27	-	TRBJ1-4	CASSSYIGEGEKLFF	TGTGCCAGCAGTTCCTATATCGGGGAAGGGGAAAAACTGTTTTTT
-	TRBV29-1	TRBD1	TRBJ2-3	CSVELGQGSEDTQYF	TGCAGCGTTGAACTCGGACAGGGTTCCGAAGATACGCAGTATTTT
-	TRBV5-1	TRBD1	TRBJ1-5	CASSLGQDGQPQHF	TGCGCCAGCAGCTTAGGACAGGACGGACAGCCCCAGCATTTT
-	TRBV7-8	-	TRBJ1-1	CASSLAGEAFF	TGTGCCAGCAGCTTAGCGGGTGAAGCTTTCTTT
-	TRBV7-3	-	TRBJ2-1	CASSPGTYNEQFF	TGTGCCAGCAGCCCCGGGACTTACAATGAGCAGTTCTTC
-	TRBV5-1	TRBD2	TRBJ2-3	CASSAGTSGGTDTQYF	TGCGCCAGCAGCGCGGGGACTAGCGGGGGCACAGATACGCAGTATTTT
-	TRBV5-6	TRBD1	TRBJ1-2	CASSLGGQGVGGYTF	TGTGCCAGCAGCTTGGGGGGACAGGGGGTTGGCGGCTACACCTTC
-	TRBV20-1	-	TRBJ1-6	CSARGGAGMEYNSPLHF	TGCAGTGCTAGAGGTGGGGCCGGGATGGAATATAATTCACCCCTCCACTTT
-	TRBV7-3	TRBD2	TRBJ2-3	CASSSGLATDTQYF	TGTGCCAGCAGCTCGGGACTAGCAACAGATACGCAGTATTTT
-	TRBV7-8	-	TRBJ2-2	CASSLRGTGELFF	TGTGCCAGCAGCTTGAGAGGAACCGGGGAGCTGTTTTTT
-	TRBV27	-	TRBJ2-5	CASSSRSGEETQYF	TGTGCCAGCAGTTCCAGATCAGGGGAAGAGACCCAGTACTTC
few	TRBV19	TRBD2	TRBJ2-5	CASTAGGQETQYF	TGTGCCAGTACCGCGGGGGGCCAAGAGACCCAGTACTTC
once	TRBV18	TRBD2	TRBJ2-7	CASSPRSQRGGNYEQYF	TGTGCCAGCTCACCACGGTCCCAGCGGGGGGGCAATTACGAGCAGTACTTC
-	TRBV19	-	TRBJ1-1	CASSISIDWNTEAFF	TGTGCCAGTAGTATCTCGATAGACTGGAACACTGAAGCTTTCTTT
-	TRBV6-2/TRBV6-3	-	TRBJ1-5	CASRDSNQPQHF	TGTGCCAGCCGGGACAGCAATCAGCCCCAGCATTTT
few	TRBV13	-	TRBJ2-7	CASSLAWGPGYEQYF	TGTGCCAGCAGCTTAGCGTGGGGGCCGGGCTACGAGCAGTACTTC
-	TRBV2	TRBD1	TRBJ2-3	CASIARGDRGPRDTQYF	TGTGCCAGCATAGCGCGTGGGGACAGGGGCCCGCGGGATACGCAGTATTTT
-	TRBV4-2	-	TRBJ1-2	CASSQGLKQGRKKGYTF	TGTGCCAGCAGCCAAGGTCTAAAGCAGGGGCGAAAAAAGGGCTACACCTTC
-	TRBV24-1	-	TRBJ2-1	CATSDAQGNTHNEQFF	TGTGCCACCAGTGATGCACAGGGCAATACGCACAATGAGCAGTTCTTC
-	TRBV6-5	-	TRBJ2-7	CASSGAYSYEQYF	TGTGCCAGCTCAGGGGCGTACTCCTACGAGCAGTACTTC
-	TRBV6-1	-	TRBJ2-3	CASSESHKEDTQYF	TGTGCCAGCAGTGAAAGTCACAAAGAAGATACGCAGTATTTT
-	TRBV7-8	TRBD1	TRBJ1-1	CASSQETGRGTEAFF	TGTGCCAGCAGCCAAGAGACAGGGCGGGGAACTGAAGCTTTCTTT
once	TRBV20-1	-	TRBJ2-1	CSAWGNEQFF	TGCAGTGCTTGGGGGAATGAGCAGTTCTTC
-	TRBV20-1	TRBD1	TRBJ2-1	CSAGFWDRGKQEQFF	TGCAGTGCTGGGTTTTGGGACAGGGGGAAACAGGAGCAGTTCTTC
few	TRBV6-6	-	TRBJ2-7	CASSRTYEQYF	TGTGCCAGCAGTCGGACCTACGAGCAGTACTTC
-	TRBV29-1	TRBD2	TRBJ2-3	CSVETSGATDTQYF	TGCAGCGTGGAGACTAGCGGGGCTACAGATACGCAGTATTTT
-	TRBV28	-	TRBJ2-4	CASIPQIADENIQYF	TGTGCCAGCATTCCCCAAATAGCGGATGAGAACATTCAGTACTTC
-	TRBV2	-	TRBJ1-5	CASSYTGSNQPQHF	TGTGCCAGCAGCTACACAGGGAGCAATCAGCCCCAGCATTTT
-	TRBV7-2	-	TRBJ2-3	CASSLSGPSTDTQYF	TGTGCCAGCAGCTTATCAGGACCTAGCACAGATACGCAGTATTTT
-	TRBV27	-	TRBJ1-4	CASSPLTGEKLFF	TGTGCCAGCAGTCCCCTGACTGGGGAAAAACTGTTTTTT
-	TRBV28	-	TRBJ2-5	CASSLPGAGETQYF	TGTGCCAGCAGTTTACCCGGCGCCGGGGAGACCCAGTACTTC
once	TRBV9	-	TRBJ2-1	CASSVAVGSYNEQFF	TGTGCCAGCAGCGTAGCGGTCGGGTCCTACAATGAGCAGTTCTTC